Below, 11 T cell receptor beta chains from the same sample are listed, as sequenced in a study of CD8+ T cells in alopecia areata. Regarding treatment: oral pan-JAK inhibitor, 5-10 mg twice daily. It was cDNA, reverse transcribed from extracted RNA, that served as the sequencing template. Method: immunoSEQ multiplex PCR; TCRdb's copy keeps in-frame clones and lacks some. The sample has around 100,000 clones; 60% are singletons. The sample was CD8+ T cells sorted from blood, taken at roughly week 58, from a patient treated with tofacitinib. The receptor source for this set is a human donor with alopecia areata.

V and J are TRBV23-1 and TRBJ2-1, with unresolved D. TRBV23-1 is treated as an ORF (open reading frame) with a function not yet certain. V gave up 0 bases and J gave up 0 bases, with 9 bases separating them. CDR3 length: 16 residues. In nucleotides, the CDR3 is TGCGCCAGCAGTCAATCGGTCCCTCGCTCCTACAATGAGCAGTTCTTC. The encoded protein is CASSQSVPRSYNEQFF.

This rearrangement joins TRBV6-5 to TRBJ2-3; TRBD2 might be the D (5 bases). This CDR3 has 15 residues. V was shortened by 4 bases and J by 4 bases, with 15 bases between the two germline ends. Per the germline V gene, CDR1 is MNHEY and CDR2 is SVGAGI. The CDR3 reads CASSLGLLKADTQYF. CDR3 DNA: TGTGCCAGCAGTTTAGGACTCCTTAAGGCAGATACGCAGTATTTT.

This clone has only a few counts. This chain links TRBV7-8 with TRBJ1-1; D not certain. Germline V lookup: CDR1 SGHVS, CDR2 FQNEAQ. V shed 4 bases and J shed 0 bases, with 12 bases lying between them. This CDR3 spans 15 amino acids. The CDR3 bases are TGTGCCAGCAGCTCCGCCCCAATAATGAACACTGAAGCTTTCTTT. This sequence encodes CASSSAPIMNTEAFF.

This clone was counted a few times. The rearrangement uses TRBV4-2 and TRBJ1-2; D not certain. V was cut by 6 bases and J by 4 bases, with 6 bases left in between. CDR1 and CDR2 from the germline V gene are LGHNA and YNFKEQ. This CDR3 comprises 11 residues. The CDR3 loop reads CASRGSYGYTF. As DNA, the CDR3 is TGTGCCAGCAGAGGTTCCTATGGCTACACCTTC.

Of note for this clone: The identical CDR3 is also encoded by other nucleotide sequences in the sample. The chain uses TRBV9 and TRBJ1-6; D gene uncertain. V lost 0 bases, J lost 9 bases, and 7 bases lay in between. CDR3 length equals 13 residues. Germline CDR1 and CDR2: SGDLS and YYNGEE. The CDR3 DNA is TGTGCCAGCAGCGTAGACATTCCTTCACCCCTCCACTTT. Translation: CASSVDIPSPLHF. Filled out from reference TRBV9 and TRBJ1-6, the complete variable domain reads DSGVTQTPKHLITATGQRVTLRCSPRSGDLSVYWYQQSLDQGLQFLIQYYNGEERAKGNILERFSAQQFPDLHSELNLSSLELGDSALYFCASSVDIPSPLHFGNGTRLTVT.

The table lists this clone with a few counts. The chain employs TRBV27 and TRBJ2-3; no clear D. Trimming took off 5 bases at V and 1 base at J, with 4 bases between the two ends. From germline, CDR1 is MNHEY and CDR2 SMNVEV (reference sequence). The CDR3 has 12 residues. CDR3 residues: CASSPRTDTQYF. The CDR3 DNA reads TGTGCCAGCAGTCCACGCACAGATACGCAGTATTTT.

The chain's CDR3 is CASSLGASGGHNEQYF. The CDR3 bases are TGTGCCAGCAGCCTAGGGGCTAGCGGGGGACACAACGAGCAGTACTTC. The rearrangement links TRBV4-2 to TRBJ2-7; TRBD2 aligns across 10 bases. Germline assignment: CDR1 LGHNA and CDR2 YNFKEQ. The CDR3 loop spans 16 amino acids. Losses at the gene ends were 4 bases for V and 5 bases for J; bases not matched to a gene: 11.

The rearrangement uses TRBV13 and TRBJ1-1; the match to TRBD1 covers 7 bases. CDR1 and CDR2 from the germline V gene are PRHDT and FYEKMQ (reference sequence). The length of the CDR3 is 14 residues. V lost 7 bases, J lost 5 bases, and 10 bases stayed unmatched. The CDR3, as DNA: TGTGCCAGCATACAACAGACAGGGTGGACTGAAGCTTTCTTT. Its translation: CASIQQTGWTEAFF.

The genes are TRBV19 and TRBJ2-1, with TRBD1 identical over 7 bases. V dropped 5 bases and J dropped 7; count of bases not matched to a gene: 5. Germline V CDR1 and CDR2: LNHDA, SQIVND (reference sequence). The CDR3 contains 13 residues. CDR3 region: CASSRQGPNEQFF. The DNA of the CDR3 is TGTGCCAGTAGTCGACAGGGCCCGAATGAGCAGTTCTTC.

This sequence joins TRBV29-1 and TRBJ2-3; 10 bases match TRBD2. CDR1 SQVTM and CDR2 ANQGSEA come from the germline V gene. CDR3 size: 17 residues. J gave up 1 base and V 1 base, and 8 bases lay outside the gene matches. In DNA, the CDR3 is TGCAGCGTTGAAGGACTAGCGGGCGCCATTGGCACAGATACGCAGTATTTT. This gives the protein CSVEGLAGAIGTDTQYF.

The V and J genes are TRBV7-9 and TRBJ2-7; D gene ambiguous. Germline CDR1 is SEHNR and CDR2 is FQNEAQ (reference sequence). This CDR3 is built from 13 residues. Trimming removed 1 base from V and 4 bases from J, with 8 bases in between. DNA of the CDR3: TGTGCCAGCAGCTTAGACCCGGATTACGAGCAGTACTTC. Translated: CASSLDPDYEQYF. The entire variable domain, with the rest obtained from reference TRBV7-9 and TRBJ2-7, is as follows: DTGVSQNPRHKITKRGQNVTFRCDPISEHNRLYWYRQTLGQGPEFLTYFQNEAQLEKSRLLSDRFSAERPKGSFSTLEIQRTEQGDSAMYLCASSLDPDYEQYFGPGTRLTVT.